The text below deals with one TCR beta chain. The entry originates in a study of shared clonotypes between healthy human individuals. The CDR3 contains 14 residues. CDR1 and CDR2 (germline): SGHVS, FQNEAQ. V dropped 2 bases and J dropped 2 bases, with 8 bases sitting between them. TCRdb's copy holds only in-frame clones and misses some; the assay was immunoSEQ multiplex PCR. Of roughly 120,000 clones in the sample, approximately 70% were seen once. The TCR originated in a woman aged 25 to 45 in good health. The V call is TRBV7-8, the J call TRBJ2-3; the D gene is possibly TRBD1 (5 bases). The specimen sequenced was memory CD8+ T cells sorted from blood. Subset defined: CD45RO+ cells pooled with CCR7-negative TemRA cells. CDR3 sequence: CASSLSRVTDTQYF. Here the CDR3 DNA reads TGTGCCAGCAGCTTATCCAGGGTCACAGATACGCAGTATTTT.